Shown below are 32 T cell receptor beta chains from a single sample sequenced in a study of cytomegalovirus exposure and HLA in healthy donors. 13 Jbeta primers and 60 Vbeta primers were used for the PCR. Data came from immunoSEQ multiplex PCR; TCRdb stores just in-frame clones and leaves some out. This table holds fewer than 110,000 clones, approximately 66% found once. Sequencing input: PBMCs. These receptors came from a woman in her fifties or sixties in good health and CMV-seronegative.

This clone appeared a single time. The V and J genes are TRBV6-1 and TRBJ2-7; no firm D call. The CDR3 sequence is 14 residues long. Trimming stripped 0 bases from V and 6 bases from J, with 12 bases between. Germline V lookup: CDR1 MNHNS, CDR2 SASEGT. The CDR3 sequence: CASSEALRFGEQYF. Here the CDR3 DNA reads TGTGCCAGCAGTGAAGCGCTTAGATTTGGCGAGCAGTACTTC.

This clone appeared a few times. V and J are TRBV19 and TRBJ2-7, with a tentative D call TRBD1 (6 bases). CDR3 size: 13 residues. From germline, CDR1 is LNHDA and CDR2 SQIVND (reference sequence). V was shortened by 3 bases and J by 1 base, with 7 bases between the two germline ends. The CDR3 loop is CASSIGQSYEQYF. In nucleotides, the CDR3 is TGTGCCAGTAGTATTGGACAGTCCTACGAGCAGTACTTC.

DNA for the CDR3: TGCAGCGTCGCGACAACAGGGGCTCTACAGCCCCAGCATTTT. Translated: CSVATTGALQPQHF. The genes are TRBV29-1 and TRBJ1-5; 7 bases line up with TRBD1. This CDR3 has 14 amino acids. V trimming: 6 bases; J trimming: 7 bases; junction bases outside the gene matches: 12. Germline CDR1 SQVTM, CDR2 ANQGSEA.

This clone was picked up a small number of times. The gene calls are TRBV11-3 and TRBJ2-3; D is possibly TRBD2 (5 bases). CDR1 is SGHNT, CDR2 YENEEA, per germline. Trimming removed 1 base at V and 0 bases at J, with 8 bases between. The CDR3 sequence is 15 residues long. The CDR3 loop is CASSLGGLSTDTQYF. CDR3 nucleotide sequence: TGTGCCAGCAGCTTAGGAGGGTTGAGCACAGATACGCAGTATTTT.

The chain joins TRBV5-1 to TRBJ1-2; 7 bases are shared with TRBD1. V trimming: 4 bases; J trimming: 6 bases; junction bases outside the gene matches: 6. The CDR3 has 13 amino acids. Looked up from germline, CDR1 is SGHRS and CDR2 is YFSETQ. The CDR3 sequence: CASSPGQSNGYTF. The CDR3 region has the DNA TGCGCCAGCAGCCCGGGACAGTCTAATGGCTACACCTTC.

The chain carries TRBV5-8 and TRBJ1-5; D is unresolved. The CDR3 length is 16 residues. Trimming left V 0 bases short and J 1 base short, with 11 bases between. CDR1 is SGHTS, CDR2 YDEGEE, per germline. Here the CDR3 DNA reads TGTGCCAGCAGCTTGGCTTCGGCGACAAGCAATCAGCCCCAGCATTTT. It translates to CASSLASATSNQPQHF.

The CDR3 DNA follows: TGTGCCAGCAGCTTGGGCGCTGCGACAGGGTTCCCCTACGAGCAGTACTTC. This sequence encodes CASSLGAATGFPYEQYF. J is TRBJ2-7 and V is TRBV5-8, with TRBD1 matching 7 bases. The V gene end was trimmed by 0 bases and the J gene end by 2 bases; junction bases not matched to a gene: 11. The CDR3 has 17 amino acids. The germline gives CDR1 SGHTS, CDR2 YDEGEE.

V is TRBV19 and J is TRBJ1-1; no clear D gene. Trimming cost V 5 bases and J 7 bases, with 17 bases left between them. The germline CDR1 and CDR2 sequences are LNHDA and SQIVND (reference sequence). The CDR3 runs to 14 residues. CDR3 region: CASSGSRDFFEAFF. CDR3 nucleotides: TGTGCCAGTAGTGGATCCCGGGATTTCTTTGAAGCTTTCTTT.

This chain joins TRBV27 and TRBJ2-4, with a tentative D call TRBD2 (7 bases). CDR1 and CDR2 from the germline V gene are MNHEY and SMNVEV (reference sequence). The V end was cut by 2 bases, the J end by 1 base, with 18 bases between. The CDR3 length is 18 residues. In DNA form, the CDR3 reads TGTGCCAGCAGTTTAAAGGGGGGGGGATTTAATGCCAAAAACATTCAGTACTTC. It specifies CASSLKGGGFNAKNIQYF.

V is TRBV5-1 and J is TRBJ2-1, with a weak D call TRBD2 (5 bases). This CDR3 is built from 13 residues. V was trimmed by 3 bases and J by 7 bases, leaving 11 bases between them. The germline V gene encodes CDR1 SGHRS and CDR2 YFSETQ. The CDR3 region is CASSYRGLNEQFF. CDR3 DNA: TGCGCCAGCAGCTACCGGGGATTGAATGAGCAGTTCTTC.

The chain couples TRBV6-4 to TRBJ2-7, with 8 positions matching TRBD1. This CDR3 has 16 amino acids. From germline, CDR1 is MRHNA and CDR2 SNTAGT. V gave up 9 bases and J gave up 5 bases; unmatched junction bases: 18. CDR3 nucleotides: TGTGCCAGAATTCCCGTTTTCAGGGGGCGGGTCCACGAGCAGTACTTC. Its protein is CARIPVFRGRVHEQYF.

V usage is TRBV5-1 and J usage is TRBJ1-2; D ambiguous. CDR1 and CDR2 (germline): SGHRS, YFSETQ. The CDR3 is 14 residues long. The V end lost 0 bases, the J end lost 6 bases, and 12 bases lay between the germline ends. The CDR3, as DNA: TGCGCCAGCAGCTTGGCTGGAGGCTTCCATGGCTACACCTTC. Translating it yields CASSLAGGFHGYTF.

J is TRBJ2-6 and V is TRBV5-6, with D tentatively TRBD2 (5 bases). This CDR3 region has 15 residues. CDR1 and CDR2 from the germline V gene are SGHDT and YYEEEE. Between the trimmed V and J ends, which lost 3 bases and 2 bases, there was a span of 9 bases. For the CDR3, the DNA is TGTGCCAGCAGCTGGGAGAGGGCTGGGGCCAACGTCCTGACTTTC. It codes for CASSWERAGANVLTF.

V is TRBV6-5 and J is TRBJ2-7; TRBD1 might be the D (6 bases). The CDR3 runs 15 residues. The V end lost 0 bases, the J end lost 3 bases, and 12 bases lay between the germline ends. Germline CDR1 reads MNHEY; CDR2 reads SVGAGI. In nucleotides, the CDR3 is TGTGCCAGCAGTTACTCACAGGGTTATTTCTACGAGCAGTACTTC. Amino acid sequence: CASSYSQGYFYEQYF.

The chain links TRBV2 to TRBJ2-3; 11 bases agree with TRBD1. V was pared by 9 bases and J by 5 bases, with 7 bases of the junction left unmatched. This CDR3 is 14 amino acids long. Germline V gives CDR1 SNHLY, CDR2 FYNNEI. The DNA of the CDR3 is TGTGCCAGTAGCTATGGGACAGGGGGAGATACGCAGTATTTT. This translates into CASSYGTGGDTQYF.

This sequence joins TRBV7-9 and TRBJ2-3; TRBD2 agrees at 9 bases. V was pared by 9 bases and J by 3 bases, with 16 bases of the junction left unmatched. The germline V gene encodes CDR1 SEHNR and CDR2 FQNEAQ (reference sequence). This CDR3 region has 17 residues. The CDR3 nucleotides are TGTGCCAGTCAGCTTAGGCCGCGGGGGGGCTTAACAGATACGCAGTATTTT. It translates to CASQLRPRGGLTDTQYF.

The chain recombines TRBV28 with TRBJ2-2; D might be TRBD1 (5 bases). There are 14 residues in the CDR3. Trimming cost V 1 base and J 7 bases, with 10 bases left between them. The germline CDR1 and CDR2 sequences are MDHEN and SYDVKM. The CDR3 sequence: CASSLSTVGGELFF. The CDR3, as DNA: TGTGCCAGCAGTTTATCGACAGTCGGCGGGGAGCTGTTTTTT.

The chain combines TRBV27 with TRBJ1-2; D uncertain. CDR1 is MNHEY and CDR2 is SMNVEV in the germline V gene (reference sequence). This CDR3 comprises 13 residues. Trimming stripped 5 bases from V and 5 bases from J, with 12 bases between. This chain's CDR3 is CASSTRHNYGYTF. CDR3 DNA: TGTGCCAGCAGTACGAGACATAATTATGGCTACACCTTC.

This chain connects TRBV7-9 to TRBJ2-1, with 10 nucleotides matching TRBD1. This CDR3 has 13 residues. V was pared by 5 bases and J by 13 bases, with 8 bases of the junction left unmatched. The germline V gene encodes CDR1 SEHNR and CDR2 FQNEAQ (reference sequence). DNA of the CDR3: TGTGCCAGCAGCGACAGGGGGCGGGGGTACCAGTTCTTC. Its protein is CASSDRGRGYQFF.

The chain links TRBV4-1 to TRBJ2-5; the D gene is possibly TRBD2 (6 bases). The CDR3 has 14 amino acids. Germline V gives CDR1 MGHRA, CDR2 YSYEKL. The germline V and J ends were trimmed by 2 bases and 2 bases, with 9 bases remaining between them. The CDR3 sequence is CASSQMAGQETQYF. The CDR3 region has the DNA TGCGCCAGCAGCCAAATGGCGGGACAAGAGACCCAGTACTTC.

The CDR3 bases are TGCGCCAGCAGCCGCCAGAGGAATGAGCAGTTCTTC. As protein: CASSRQRNEQFF. J is TRBJ2-1 and V is TRBV4-3; no firm D call. The CDR3 runs to 12 residues. V was trimmed by 4 bases and J by 7 bases, leaving 8 bases between them. Germline CDR1 and CDR2: LGHNA and YSLEER.

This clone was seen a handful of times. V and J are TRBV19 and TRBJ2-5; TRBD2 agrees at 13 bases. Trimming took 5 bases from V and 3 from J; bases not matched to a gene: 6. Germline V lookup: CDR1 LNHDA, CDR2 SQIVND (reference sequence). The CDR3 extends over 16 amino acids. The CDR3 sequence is CASSPTGTSGEETQYF. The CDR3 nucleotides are TGTGCCAGTAGTCCTACTGGGACTAGCGGGGAAGAGACCCAGTACTTC.

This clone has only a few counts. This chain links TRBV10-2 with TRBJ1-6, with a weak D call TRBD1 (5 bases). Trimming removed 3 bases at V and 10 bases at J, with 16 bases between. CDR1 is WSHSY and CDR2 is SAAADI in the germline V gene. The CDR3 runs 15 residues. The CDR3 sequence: CASSEDVGGWSPLHF. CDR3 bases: TGCGCCAGCAGTGAAGATGTGGGGGGGTGGTCACCCCTCCACTTT.

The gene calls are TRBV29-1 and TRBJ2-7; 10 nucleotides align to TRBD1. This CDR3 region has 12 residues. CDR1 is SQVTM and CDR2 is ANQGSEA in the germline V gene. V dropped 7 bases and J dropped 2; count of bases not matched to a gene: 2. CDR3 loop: CSAGQGAYEQYF. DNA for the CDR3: TGCAGCGCTGGACAGGGGGCCTACGAGCAGTACTTC.

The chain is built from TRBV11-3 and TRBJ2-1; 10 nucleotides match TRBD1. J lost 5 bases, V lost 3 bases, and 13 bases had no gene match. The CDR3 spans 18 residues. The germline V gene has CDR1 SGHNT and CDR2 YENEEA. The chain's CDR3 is CASSFGGVSGQGNNEQFF. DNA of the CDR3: TGTGCCAGCAGCTTCGGGGGGGTCTCGGGACAGGGGAACAATGAGCAGTTCTTC. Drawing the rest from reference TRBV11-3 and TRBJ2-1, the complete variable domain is EAGVVQSPRYKIIEKKQPVAFWCNPISGHNTLYWYLQNLGQGPELLIRYENEEAVDDSQLPKDRFSAERLKGVDSTLKIQPAELGDSAVYLCASSFGGVSGQGNNEQFFGPGTRLTVL.

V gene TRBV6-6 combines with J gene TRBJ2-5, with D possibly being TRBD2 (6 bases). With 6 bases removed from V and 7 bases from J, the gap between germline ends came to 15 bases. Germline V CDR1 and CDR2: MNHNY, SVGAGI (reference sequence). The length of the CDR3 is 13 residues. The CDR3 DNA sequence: TGTGCCAGCAGCCCTCGCGGGGAGTTGACCCAGTACTTC. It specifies CASSPRGELTQYF.

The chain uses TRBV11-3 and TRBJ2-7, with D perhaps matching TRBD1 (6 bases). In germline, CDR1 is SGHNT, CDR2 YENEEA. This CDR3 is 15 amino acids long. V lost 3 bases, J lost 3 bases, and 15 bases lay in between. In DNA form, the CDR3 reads TGTGCCAGCAGCTTGGTGCAGGGGCAAGGCTACGAGCAGTACTTC. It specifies CASSLVQGQGYEQYF.

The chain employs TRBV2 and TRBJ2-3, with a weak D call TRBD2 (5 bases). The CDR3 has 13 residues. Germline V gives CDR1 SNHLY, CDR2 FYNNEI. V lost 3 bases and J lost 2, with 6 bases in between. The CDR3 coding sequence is TGTGCCAGCAGTGAGAGGGTCACAGATACGCAGTATTTT. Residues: CASSERVTDTQYF.

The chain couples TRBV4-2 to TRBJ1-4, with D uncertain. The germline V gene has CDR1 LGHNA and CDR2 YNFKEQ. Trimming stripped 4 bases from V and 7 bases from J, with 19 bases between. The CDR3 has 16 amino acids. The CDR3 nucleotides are TGTGCCAGCAGCCCCATCGTCGGGGAATCGGGTGAAAAACTGTTTTTT. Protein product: CASSPIVGESGEKLFF.

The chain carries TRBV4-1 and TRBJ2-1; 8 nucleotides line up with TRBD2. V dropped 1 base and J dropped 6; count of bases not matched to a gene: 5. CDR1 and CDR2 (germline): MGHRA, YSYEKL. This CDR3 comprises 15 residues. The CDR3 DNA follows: TGCGCCAGCAGCCAAGTACGGGAGGGTCCCAATGAGCAGTTCTTC. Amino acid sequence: CASSQVREGPNEQFF.

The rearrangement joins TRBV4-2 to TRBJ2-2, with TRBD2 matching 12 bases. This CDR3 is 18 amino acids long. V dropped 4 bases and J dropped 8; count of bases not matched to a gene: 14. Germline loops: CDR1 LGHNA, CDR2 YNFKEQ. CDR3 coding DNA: TGTGCCAGCAGCCGAGAAACCTTGACTAGCGGGAGAGCGGGGGAGCTGTTTTTT. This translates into CASSRETLTSGRAGELFF.

The chain's CDR3 is CASSQQGAGTEAFF. The CDR3 DNA is TGTGCCAGCAGCCAACAGGGGGCAGGCACTGAAGCTTTCTTT. V usage is TRBV5-8 and J usage is TRBJ1-1, with 9 bases aligning to TRBD1. This CDR3 is built from 14 residues. Germline V gene lookup returns CDR1 SGHTS and CDR2 YDEGEE. V lost 4 bases to trimming and J lost 4 bases; unmatched junction nucleotides: 5.